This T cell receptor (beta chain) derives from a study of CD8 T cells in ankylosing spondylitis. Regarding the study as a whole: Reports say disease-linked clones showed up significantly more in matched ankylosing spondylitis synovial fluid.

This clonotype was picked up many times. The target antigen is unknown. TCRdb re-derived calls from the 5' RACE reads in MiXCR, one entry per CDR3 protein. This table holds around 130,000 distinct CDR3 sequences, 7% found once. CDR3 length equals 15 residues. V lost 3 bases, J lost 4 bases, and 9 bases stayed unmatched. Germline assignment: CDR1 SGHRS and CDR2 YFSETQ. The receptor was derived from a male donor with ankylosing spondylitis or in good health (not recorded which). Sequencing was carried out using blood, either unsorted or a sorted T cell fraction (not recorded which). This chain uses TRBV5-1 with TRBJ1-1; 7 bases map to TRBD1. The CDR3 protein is CASSSELQGFTEAFF. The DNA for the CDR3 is TGCGCCAGCAGCTCCGAACTACAGGGGTTCACTGAAGCTTTCTTT.